The T cell receptor (beta chain) under discussion was sequenced for a study of CD4 T cells in relation to SARS-CoV-2 and coronaviruses. Study-wide background: Shared crossreactive spike epitopes were mapped to their HLA restriction.

Before the COVID-19 pandemic, during about 2010-2018, CD4+ T cells were taken from unexposed donors. After roughly 9 days of culture, CD4+ T cells were isolated. Cultures received half-medium IL-2 refreshes on days 3 and 7. Data came from immunoSEQ multiplex PCR; TCRdb stores just in-frame clones and leaves some out. The sample has under 20,000 clones; more than 70% are singletons. Germline V gene sequence: CDR1 MGHRA, CDR2 YSYEKL. The CDR3 runs to 15 residues. The V end was cut by 0 bases, the J end by 4 bases, with 9 bases between. Comment on this clone: No antigen is known for it.

Study-level points and caveats: About 64% of donors had memory CD4+ clonotypes crossrecognizing SARS-CoV-2 and common cold coronavirus spike.

The clonotype comes from a human donor in good health. The sample consisted of CD4+ T cells from PBMCs, cultured in vitro. The V call is TRBV4-1, the J call TRBJ1-4; D unclear. The CDR3 sequence: CASSQEGAINEKLFF. The CDR3 coding sequence is TGCGCCAGCAGCCAAGAGGGAGCGATTAATGAAAAACTGTTTTTT.